The text below deals with one TCR beta chain. There is no known antigen for this receptor. Per-base quality was not reported, and no clone a single base away is much larger than it. Unstimulated PBMCs, after thawing, were stained for CD3, CD4 and CD8 and then FACS-sorted into CD3+CD4+ and CD3+CD8+ populations. Randomization to immunosuppression withdrawal applied to every one of the 8 studied subjects. Genomic DNA was isolated with the Qiagen DNeasy Blood and Tissue Kit. The data belong to a study of T cell clones after liver transplantation (dated by TCRdb to the late 2010s). Study-wide context: The samples were obtained from ITN030ST, a randomized trial that attempted immunosuppression withdrawal within 2 years after liver transplantation. Donor-reactive T cell clones were identified by TCRbeta sequencing after a pre-transplant mixed lymphocyte reaction and then tracked in post-transplant blood. As an antigen-independent comparator for the donor-reactive sequences, third party-reactive TCRbeta sequences from pre-transplant MLRs were identified as well. Three of the eight recipients were HCV-positive; the others were transplanted for non-autoimmune, non-viral indications. No induction therapy was given to the subjects, and standard immunosuppression was administered until randomization at 12-24 months post-transplant. To count as tolerant, a recipient had to stay completely off immunosuppression for at least one year without liver enzymes climbing beyond twice the upper limit of normal. Blood samples were taken pre-transplant, pre-randomization before withdrawal, and post-randomization after full withdrawal or failed withdrawal. The study cohort included 8 liver transplant recipients, of whom 3 were classified as tolerant and 5 as non-tolerant. General conclusions and limits of the study: Because no allograft tissue specimens were available, donor-reactive T cells may have migrated into the graft instead of being deleted. Conclusions were preliminary, limited by small, heterogeneous patient numbers and non-standardized post-transplant time points. The decline in donor-reactive sequences exceeded the decline in third party-reactive sequences, suggesting partial antigen-specific deletion that was unrelated to withdrawal success. In a couple of subjects, low numbers of available donor cells limited the measurable donor-reactive repertoire. In most of the 8 subjects, circulating donor-reactive CD4 TCRbeta sequences decreased significantly after transplant, regardless of tolerance or HCV status. When repertoire turnover was taken into account, detection of donor-reactive sequences was significantly reduced in 7 of 8 subjects for CD4 and in 8 of 8 subjects for CD8.

High-throughput TCRbeta CDR3 sequencing of frozen genomic DNA was performed by immunoSEQ, with PCR amplification, mapping, bias correction and internal controls included. The authors' analysis ran thus. Only productive rearrangements were retained, with each unique TCRbeta sequence defined by its CDR3 nucleotide sequence together with its V and J gene. A sequence counted as donor-reactive only if the sequence showed at least 5-fold expansion in CFSE-low cells compared with unstimulated pre-transplant cells and had a frequency of at least 0.01%. Per-subject minimum frequency thresholds, based on the lowest-template unstimulated sample, ensured at least 90% detection power. Repertoire turnover was measured by Jensen-Shannon divergence between the top 1000 TCRbeta sequences post- and pre-transplant. Two-sided Fisher's exact tests were used to test for changes in how often donor-reactive sequences were detected. TCRdb provides this immuneACCESS table in a form limited to in-frame rearrangements. Some clones are lacking; in checked studies, under half of them reflect an unresolved V gene, and why the rest are absent is not known. That table supplies the V and J calls and clone size; D and trimming were determined from the DNA. This sample has fewer than 85,000 clones in its table, and roughly 80% of those were observed once. The ten biggest clones cover less than 3.5% of the sample.

The material was CD4+ T cells from blood, obtained at the 22-month timepoint. This clonotype was sampled from a human patient who received a liver transplant. Where a transplant has occurred, the graft donor may have supplied some of the T cells.

Here the CDR3 is given as CASRRGGNNEQFF. In nucleotides, the sequence is TGTGCCAGTAGGCGTGGGGGCAACAATGAGCAGTTCTTC. The sequence is built from TRBV19 and TRBJ2-1; the best D guess is TRBD1, with 6 bases matching. Spanning cysteine to phenylalanine, the CDR3 consists of 13 amino acids. The CDR3 DNA has 39 bases and is translated from base 1. V gives up 6 bases and J gives up 5 bases, and the segment between their germline ends measures 11 bases. The germline V gene (reference sequence) provides CDR1 LNHDA and CDR2 SQIVND.